This record covers a single T cell receptor (beta chain). Its antigen is unidentified. Libraries were prepared by immunoSEQ multiplex PCR; TCRdb keeps only in-frame clonotypes and omits some of them. Here the sample spans more than 12,000 clones, around four fifths being singletons. Trimming stripped 3 bases from V and 4 bases from J, with 6 bases between. This CDR3 has 12 amino acids. Germline V gives CDR1 SGHTA, CDR2 FQGNSA. The sample is drawn from a study of PD-1 blockade in classical Hodgkin lymphoma. Study-wide results and limits: Relapsed/refractory patients reportedly had the lowest baseline TCR diversity, below newly diagnosed patients, who were below healthy donors.

No patient escaped relapse after autologous stem cell transplantation, and brentuximab vedotin exposure varied. This sequence was found in a human donor with classical Hodgkin lymphoma. The chain employs TRBV7-2 and TRBJ1-2; D not certain. The specimen comprised peripheral blood mononuclear cells (PBMCs), sampled before the second cycle of nivolumab. Written as DNA, the CDR3 is TGTGCCAGCAGCTTTGGCTTCTATGGCTACACCTTC. Translated, it gives CASSFGFYGYTF.